Listed here are 3 T cell receptor beta chains from one sample, sequenced in a study of blood T cell repertoires in COVID-19 (dated by TCRdb to 2019 to 2021). The library was obtained by the immunoSEQ multiplex PCR assay. Imported from immuneACCESS, the table was reduced by TCRdb to in-frame sequences with V and J called. These copies leave out some clones; in studies compared against another copy, an unresolved V gene accounts for under half, and the cause of the remainder is not known. For this sample the table gives about 41,000 clones, of which around 80% were detected only once. The ten largest account for over 30% of the sample. Sequencing was performed on peripheral blood. These receptors came from a man aged 35-49 years with active or convalescent COVID-19.

This chain links TRBV5-1 with TRBJ1-3; D might be TRBD1 (6 bases). There are 14 residues in the CDR3. The germline CDR1 and CDR2 sequences are SGHRS and YFSETQ. The V end was cut by 4 bases, the J end by 2 bases, with 10 bases between. CDR3 in amino acids: CASSAGQTGNTIYF. CDR3 coding DNA: TGCGCCAGCAGCGCTGGACAGACTGGAAACACCATATATTTT.

The CDR3: CASSHPATGNNEQFF. The CDR3 DNA is TGCGCCAGCAGCCATCCTGCGACAGGGAACAATGAGCAGTTCTTC. The V and J genes are TRBV4-1 and TRBJ2-1; 7 nucleotides match TRBD1. The germline V gene encodes CDR1 MGHRA and CDR2 YSYEKL. The CDR3 totals 15 residues. Unmatched junction bases numbered 7, after V lost 3 bases and J lost 5 bases.

This chain links TRBV2 with TRBJ1-1; D is unresolved. The V gene lost 7 bases and the J gene lost 8 bases, with 17 bases spanning the gap. CDR3 size: 13 residues. Germline V lookup: CDR1 SNHLY, CDR2 FYNNEI. The CDR3 here is CASTREEVGEAFF. CDR3 DNA sequence: TGTGCCAGCACCCGGGAGGAGGTAGGCGAAGCTTTCTTT.